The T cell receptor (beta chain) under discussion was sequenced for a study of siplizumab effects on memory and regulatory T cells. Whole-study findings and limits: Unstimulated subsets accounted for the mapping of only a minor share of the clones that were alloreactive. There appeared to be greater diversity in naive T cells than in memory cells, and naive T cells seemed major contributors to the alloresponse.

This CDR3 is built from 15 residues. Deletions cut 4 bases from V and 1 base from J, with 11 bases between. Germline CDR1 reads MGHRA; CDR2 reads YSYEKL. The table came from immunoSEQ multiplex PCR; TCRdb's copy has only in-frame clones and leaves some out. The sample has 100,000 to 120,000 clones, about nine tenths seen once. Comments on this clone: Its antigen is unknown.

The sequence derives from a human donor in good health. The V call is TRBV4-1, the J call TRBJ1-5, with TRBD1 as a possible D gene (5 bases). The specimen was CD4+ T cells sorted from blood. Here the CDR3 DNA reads TGCGCCAGCAGCCGGGGGGGTGGCAGCAATCAGCCCCAGCATTTT. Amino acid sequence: CASSRGGGSNQPQHF.